This T cell receptor (beta chain) was obtained from a study of blood T cell repertoires in COVID-19. In the study overall: PBMCs, B-cell-depleted T cells, or T cells provided the cDNA or gDNA that made up the material.

The V end was cut by 2 bases, the J end by 6 bases, with 14 bases between. This CDR3 is 15 amino acids long. Germline V CDR1 and CDR2: LNHDA, SQIVND (reference sequence). The authors' processing: The authors estimated nucleated cell counts from reference gene primer amplification. The repertoire was sequenced with immunoSEQ multiplex PCR; TCRdb's copy has only in-frame clones and lacks some. The DNA gave D and trimming, while V, J and clone size come from that table. This sample yields 270,000 or so clones, of which around 91% are seen a single time; 2.1% belongs to the top ten. One Seattle source followed patients from active infection through their disease course.

The sequencing input was peripheral blood. This sequence was found in a woman aged 55-70 years with COVID-19, enrolled during active disease. The gene calls are TRBV19 and TRBJ2-1, with D perhaps matching TRBD1 (6 bases). The CDR3 here is CASSISGQNLNEQFF. The CDR3 DNA sequence: TGTGCCAGTAGTATATCTGGACAGAATCTCAATGAGCAGTTCTTC.